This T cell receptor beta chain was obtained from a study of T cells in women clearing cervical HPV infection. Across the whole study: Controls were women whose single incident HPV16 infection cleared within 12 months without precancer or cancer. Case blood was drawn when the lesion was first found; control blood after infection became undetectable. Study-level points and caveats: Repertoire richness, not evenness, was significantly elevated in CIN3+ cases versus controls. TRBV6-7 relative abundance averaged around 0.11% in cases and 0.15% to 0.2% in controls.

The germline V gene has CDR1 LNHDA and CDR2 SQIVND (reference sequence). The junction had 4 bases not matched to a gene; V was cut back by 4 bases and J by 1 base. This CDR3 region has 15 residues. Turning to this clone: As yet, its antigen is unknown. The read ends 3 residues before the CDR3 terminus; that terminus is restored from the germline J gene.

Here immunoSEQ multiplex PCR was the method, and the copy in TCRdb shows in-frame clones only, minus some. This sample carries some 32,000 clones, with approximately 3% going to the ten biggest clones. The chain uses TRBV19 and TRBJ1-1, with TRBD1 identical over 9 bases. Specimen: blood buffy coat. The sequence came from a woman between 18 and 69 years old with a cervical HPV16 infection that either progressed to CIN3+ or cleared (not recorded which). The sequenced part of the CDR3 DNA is TGTGCCAGTAGTACCCCGGGACAGGGGAACACTGAA. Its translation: CASSTPGQGNTE. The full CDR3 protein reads CASSTPGQGNTEAFF. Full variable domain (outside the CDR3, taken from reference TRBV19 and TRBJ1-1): DGGITQSPKYLFRKEGQNVTLSCEQNLNHDAMYWYRQDPGQGLRLIYYSQIVNDFQKGDIAEGYSVSREKKESFPLTVTSAQKNPTAFYLCASSTPGQGNTEAFFGQGTRLTVV.